Sequencing of this T cell receptor (beta chain) was carried out in a study of T cell repertoires in cytomegalovirus infection. Background on the study: Well-studied HLA-B-restricted epitopes and recently identified HLA-C-restricted epitopes of CMV were both used in the study. Evidence of both CMV infection and a matching HLA type came from public TCR beta signatures. Overall study results and limits: Within the response measured ex vivo, HLA-C-restricted CMV-specific TCR beta clonotypes were dominant. Using cumulative public TCR beta family frequency, the authors identified those who carried CMV together with the relevant HLA.

This clonotype was seen more than once but under ten times. Its specificity is unknown. A single record per CDR3 protein comes from TCRdb applying MiXCR to the reads. The sample shows 110,000 to 150,000 distinct CDR3 sequences, approximately 30% of them seen only once. This CDR3 comprises 12 residues. V was cut by 1 base and J by 2 bases, with 2 bases left in between. Germline CDR1 reads MGHDK; CDR2 reads SYGVNS. The TCR originated in a human donor in good health (CMV status not recorded). Some clones in this sample may be carry-over from other donors' samples. The starting material was CD8+ T cells from cultured PBMCs, obtained from culture after CMV antigen stimulation. The chain carries TRBV25-1 and TRBJ2-5; D gene ambiguous. The CDR3 nucleotides read TGTGCCAGCAGTGAATCTCAAGAGACCCAGTACTTC. This translates into CASSESQETQYF.